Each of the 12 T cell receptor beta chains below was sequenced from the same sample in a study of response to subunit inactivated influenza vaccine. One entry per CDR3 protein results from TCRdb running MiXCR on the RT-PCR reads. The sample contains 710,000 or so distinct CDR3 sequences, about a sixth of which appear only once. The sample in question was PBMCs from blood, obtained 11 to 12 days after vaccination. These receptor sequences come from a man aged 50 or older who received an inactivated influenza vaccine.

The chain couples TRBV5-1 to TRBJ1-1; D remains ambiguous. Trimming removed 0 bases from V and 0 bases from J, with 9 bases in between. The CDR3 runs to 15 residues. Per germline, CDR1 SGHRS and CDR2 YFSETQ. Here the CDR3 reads CASSLALTMNTEAFF. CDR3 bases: TGCGCCAGCAGCTTGGCCCTGACTATGAACACTGAAGCTTTCTTT.

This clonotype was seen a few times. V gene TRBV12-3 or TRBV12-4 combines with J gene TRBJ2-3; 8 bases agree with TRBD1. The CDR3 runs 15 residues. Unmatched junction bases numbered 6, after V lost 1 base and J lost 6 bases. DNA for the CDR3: TGTGCCAGCAGTTTAGAGACAGGGGACAGGGATACGCAGTATTTT. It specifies CASSLETGDRDTQYF.

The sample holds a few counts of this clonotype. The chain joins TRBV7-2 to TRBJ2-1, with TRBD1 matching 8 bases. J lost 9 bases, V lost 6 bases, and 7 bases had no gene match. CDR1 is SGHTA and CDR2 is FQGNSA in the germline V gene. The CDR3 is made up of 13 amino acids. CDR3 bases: TGTGCCAGCAGACGCCAGGGGGCGGCTGAGCAGTTCTTC. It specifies CASRRQGAAEQFF.

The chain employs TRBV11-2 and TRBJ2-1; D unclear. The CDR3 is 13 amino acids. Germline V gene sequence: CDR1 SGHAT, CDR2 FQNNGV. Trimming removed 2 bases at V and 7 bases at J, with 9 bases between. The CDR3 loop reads CASSLYNGNEQFF. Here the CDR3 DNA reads TGTGCCAGCAGCTTATATAACGGAAATGAGCAGTTCTTC.

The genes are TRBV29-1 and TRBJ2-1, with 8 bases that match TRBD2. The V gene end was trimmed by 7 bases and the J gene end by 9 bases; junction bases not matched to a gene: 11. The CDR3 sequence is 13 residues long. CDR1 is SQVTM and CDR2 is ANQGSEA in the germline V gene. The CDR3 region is CSACGGRGGEQFF. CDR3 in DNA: TGCAGCGCCTGCGGGGGGCGGGGTGGTGAGCAGTTCTTC.

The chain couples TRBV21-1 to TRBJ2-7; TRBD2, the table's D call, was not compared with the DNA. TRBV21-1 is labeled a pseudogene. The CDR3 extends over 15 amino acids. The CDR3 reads CASSKATREVYEQYF. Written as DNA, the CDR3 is TGTGCCAGCAGCAAAGCGACCAGGGAGGTTTACGAGCAGTACTTC.

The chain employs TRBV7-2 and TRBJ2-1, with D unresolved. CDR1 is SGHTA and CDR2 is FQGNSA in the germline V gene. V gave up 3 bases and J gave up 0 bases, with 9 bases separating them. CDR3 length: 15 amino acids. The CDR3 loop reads CASSFSGPSYNEQFF. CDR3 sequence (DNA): TGTGCCAGCAGCTTCAGTGGGCCCTCCTACAATGAGCAGTTCTTC.

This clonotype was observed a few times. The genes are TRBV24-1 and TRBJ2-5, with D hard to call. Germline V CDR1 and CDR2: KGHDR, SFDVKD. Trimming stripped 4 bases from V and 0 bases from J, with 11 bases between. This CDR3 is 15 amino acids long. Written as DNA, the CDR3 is TGTGCCACCAGTGACCCGAGGCAGTACCAAGAGACCCAGTACTTC. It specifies CATSDPRQYQETQYF.

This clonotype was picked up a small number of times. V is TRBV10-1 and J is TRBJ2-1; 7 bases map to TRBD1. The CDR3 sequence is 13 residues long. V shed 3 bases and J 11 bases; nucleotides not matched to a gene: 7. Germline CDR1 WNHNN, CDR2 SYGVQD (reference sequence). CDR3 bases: TGCGCCAGCAGTGAACCTAACAGGGGTAAGCAGTTCTTC. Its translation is CASSEPNRGKQFF.

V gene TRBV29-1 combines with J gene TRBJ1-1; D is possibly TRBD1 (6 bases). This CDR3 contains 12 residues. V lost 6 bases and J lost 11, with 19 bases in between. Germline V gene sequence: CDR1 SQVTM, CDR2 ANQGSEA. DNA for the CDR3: TGCAGCGTAGCCGGGACAACTTCGAGGGCTTTCTTT. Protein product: CSVAGTTSRAFF.

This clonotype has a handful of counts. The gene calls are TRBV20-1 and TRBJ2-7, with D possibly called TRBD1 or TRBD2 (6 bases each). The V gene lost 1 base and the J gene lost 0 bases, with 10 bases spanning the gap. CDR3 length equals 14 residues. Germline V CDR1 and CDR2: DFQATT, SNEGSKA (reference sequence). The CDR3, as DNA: TGCAGTGCTAGAGCGGGGGCGAGCTCCTACGAGCAGTACTTC. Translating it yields CSARAGASSYEQYF.

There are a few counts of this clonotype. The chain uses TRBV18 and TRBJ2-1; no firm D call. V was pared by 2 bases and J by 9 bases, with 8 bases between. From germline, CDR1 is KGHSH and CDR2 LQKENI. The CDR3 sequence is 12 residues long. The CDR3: CASSPGDGEQFF. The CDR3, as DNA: TGTGCCAGCTCACCAGGGGATGGTGAGCAGTTCTTC. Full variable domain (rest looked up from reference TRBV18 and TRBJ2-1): NAGVMQNPRHLVRRRGQEARLRCSPMKGHSHVYWYRQLPEEGLKFMVYLQKENIIDESGMPKERFSAEFPKEGPSILRIQQVVRGDSAAYFCASSPGDGEQFFGPGTRLTVL.